These T cell receptor beta chains were read from a single sample in a study of T cell responses to AZD1222 COVID-19 vaccine. Profiling relied on immunoSEQ multiplex PCR, and the TCRdb table lists in-frame clones only, not all of them. The table lists about 130,000 clones, 80% to 95% of them singletons, with 4.4% in the top ten. The sample was peripheral blood, taken on day 0 of MenACWY control vaccination. These receptors all come from an adult in good health. Both conserved end residues are trimmed from each CDR3. The order of the fields is V gene, J gene, clone size, CDR3 protein. Part of the rows lack a size; the others show once, few, many or a class for expanded clones.

TRBV10-3	TRBJ2-5	NA	AISPSGQAGETQY
TRBV5-1	TRBJ2-6	NA	ASRAGAGANVLT
TRBV7-8	TRBJ2-5	NA	ASSFRGQYQETQY
TRBV2	TRBJ1-5	NA	ASSDVGNQPQH
TRBV2	TRBJ2-2	NA	ASSYSAPGIGELF
TRBV28	TRBJ1-1	NA	ASSPRWGTGQKNTEAF
TRBV5-4	TRBJ2-2	NA	ASSLGGLAGGTGELF
TRBV10-2	TRBJ2-1	few	ATGQSSYNEQF
TRBV7-9	TRBJ1-4	NA	ASSLVRALNEKLF
TRBV25-1	TRBJ2-2	NA	ASSRGGNTGELF
TRBV5-1	TRBJ2-1	NA	ASSLVRFHEQF
TRBV7-6	TRBJ1-3	NA	ASSLVAGNTIY
TRBV24-1	TRBJ2-2	once	ATSEERGRLETGELF
TRBV5-1	TRBJ1-5	NA	ASRRDDRGHQPQH
TRBV18	TRBJ2-7	NA	ASSPRGYEQY
TRBV4-3	TRBJ2-2	NA	ASSQAAGQNTGELF
TRBV6-5	TRBJ2-5	NA	ASSYSARSGSGTQY
TRBV5-6	TRBJ1-4	NA	ASSLDRGLEKLF
TRBV11-2	TRBJ1-6	NA	ASSAGQVYNSPLH
TRBV11-2	TRBJ1-2	NA	ASSLGQNYGYT
TRBV7-9	TRBJ2-1	few	ASSKTETEQF
TRBV20-1	TRBJ1-5	NA	SASLWVSDQPQH